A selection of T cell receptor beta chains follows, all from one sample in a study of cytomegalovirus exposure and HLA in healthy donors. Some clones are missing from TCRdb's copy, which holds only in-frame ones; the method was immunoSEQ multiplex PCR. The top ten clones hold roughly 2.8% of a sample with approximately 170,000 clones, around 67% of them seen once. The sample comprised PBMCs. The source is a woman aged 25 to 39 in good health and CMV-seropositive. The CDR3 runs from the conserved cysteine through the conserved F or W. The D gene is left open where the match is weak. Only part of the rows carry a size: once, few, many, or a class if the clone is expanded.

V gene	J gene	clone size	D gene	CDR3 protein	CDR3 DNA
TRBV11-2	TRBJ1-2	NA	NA	CASSSFRGSSYGYTF	TGTGCCAGCAGCTCGTTTAGGGGCTCGTCCTATGGCTACACCTTC
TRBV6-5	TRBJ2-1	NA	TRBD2	CASSYSRREPYNEQFF	TGTGCCAGCAGTTACTCGAGGCGGGAGCCTTACAATGAGCAGTTCTTC
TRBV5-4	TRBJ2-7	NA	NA	CASSLGMGGPDVYEQYF	TGTGCCAGCAGCTTGGGAATGGGGGGGCCTGACGTCTACGAGCAGTACTTC
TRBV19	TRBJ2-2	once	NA	CASSISAGTGELFF	TGTGCCAGTAGTATCTCAGCGGGCACCGGGGAGCTGTTTTTT
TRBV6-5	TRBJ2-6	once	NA	CASSYVVSGANVLTF	TGTGCCAGCAGTTATGTAGTCTCTGGGGCCAACGTCCTGACTTTC
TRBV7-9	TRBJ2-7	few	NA	CASSIAQAPYEQYF	TGTGCCAGCAGCATAGCTCAGGCCCCCTACGAGCAGTACTTC
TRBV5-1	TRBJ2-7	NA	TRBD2	CASTGTSGRKAYEQYF	TGCGCCAGCACTGGGACTAGCGGGAGGAAGGCCTACGAGCAGTACTTC
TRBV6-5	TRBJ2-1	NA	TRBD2	CASSRTSTEQFF	TGTGCCAGCAGTAGGACTAGCACCGAGCAGTTCTTC
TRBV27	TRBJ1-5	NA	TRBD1	CASSPTRTGSYSNQPQHF	TGTGCCAGCAGTCCCACACGGACAGGGAGTTATAGCAATCAGCCCCAGCATTTT
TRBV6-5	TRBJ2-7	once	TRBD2	CASSFGSGPAYEQYF	TGTGCCAGCAGTTTTGGTAGCGGGCCAGCCTACGAGCAGTACTTC
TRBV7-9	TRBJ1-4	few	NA	CASSSARGGNEKLFF	TGTGCCAGCAGCTCTGCCAGGGGAGGGAATGAAAAACTGTTTTTT
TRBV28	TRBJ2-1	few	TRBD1	CASSSDRGNNEQFF	TGTGCCAGCAGTTCGGACAGGGGAAACAATGAGCAGTTCTTC
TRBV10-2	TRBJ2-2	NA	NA	CASSDSIRGAGELFF	TGCGCCAGCAGTGACAGTATCAGGGGTGCCGGGGAGCTGTTTTTT
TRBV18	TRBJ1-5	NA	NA	CASPRGLGNQPQHF	TGTGCCAGCCCCAGGGGATTGGGCAATCAGCCCCAGCATTTT
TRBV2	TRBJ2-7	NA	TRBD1	CASRAGQGSHEQYF	TGTGCCAGCAGGGCCGGACAGGGGAGCCACGAGCAGTACTTC
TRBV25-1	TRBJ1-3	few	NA	CARKSGSPGNTIYF	TGTGCCAGGAAGTCAGGGTCGCCTGGAAACACCATATATTTT
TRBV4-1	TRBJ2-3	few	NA	CASSQDSPGYVTDTQYF	TGCGCCAGCAGCCAAGATTCCCCAGGGTACGTGACAGATACGCAGTATTTT
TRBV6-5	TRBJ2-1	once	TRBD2	CASSTSGGVGNEQFF	TGTGCCAGCAGCACTTCGGGAGGGGTAGGGAATGAGCAGTTCTTC
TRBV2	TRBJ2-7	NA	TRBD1	CASRATGYRYEQYF	TGTGCCAGCAGGGCGACAGGGTATCGGTACGAGCAGTACTTC
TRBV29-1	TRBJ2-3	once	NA	CSVRQAQSDTQYF	TGCAGCGTTCGGCAGGCGCAGTCAGATACGCAGTATTTT
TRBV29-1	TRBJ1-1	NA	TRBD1	CSVTGGENTEAFF	TGCAGCGTCACAGGGGGTGAGAACACTGAAGCTTTCTTT
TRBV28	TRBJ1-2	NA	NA	CASSRFTALRGYTF	TGTGCCAGTTCGCGTTTTACAGCACTGAGAGGCTACACCTTC
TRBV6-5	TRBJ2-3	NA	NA	CASSERASTDTQYF	TGTGCCAGCAGTGAGAGGGCGAGCACAGATACGCAGTATTTT
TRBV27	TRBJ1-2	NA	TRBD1	CASSPTDRGDGYTF	TGTGCCAGCAGTCCTACCGACAGGGGGGATGGCTACACCTTC
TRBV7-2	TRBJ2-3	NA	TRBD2	CASSGLAGVWGTQYF	TGTGCCAGCAGTGGACTAGCGGGAGTATGGGGTACGCAGTATTTT
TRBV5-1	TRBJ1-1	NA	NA	CASSLDRVDTEAFF	TGCGCCAGCAGCTTGGACAGGGTAGACACTGAAGCTTTCTTT